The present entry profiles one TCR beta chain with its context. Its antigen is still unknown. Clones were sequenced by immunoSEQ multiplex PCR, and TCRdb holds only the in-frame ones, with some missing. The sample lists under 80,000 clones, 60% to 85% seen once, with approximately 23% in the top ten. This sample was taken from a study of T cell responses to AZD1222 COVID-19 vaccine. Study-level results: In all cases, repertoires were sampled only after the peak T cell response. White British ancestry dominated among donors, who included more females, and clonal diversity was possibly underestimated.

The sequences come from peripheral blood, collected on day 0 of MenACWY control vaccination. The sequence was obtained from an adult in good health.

Here the CDR3 reads CASSWGQLYEQYF. The CDR3 DNA reads TGTGCCAGCAGCTGGGGACAGCTCTACGAGCAGTACTTC. The gene calls are TRBV7-2 and TRBJ2-7, with 7 nucleotides matching TRBD1. Germline V gene sequence: CDR1 SGHTA, CDR2 FQGNSA. V trimming: 4 bases; J trimming: 3 bases; junction bases outside the gene matches: 3. The CDR3 totals 13 residues.